This T cell receptor beta chain was captured in a study of human T cells and chemical hapten exposure. Overall study findings and caveats: Counts of TCRs expanded at PT1 correlated positively with patch test score.

This clonotype was seen many times. Its specificity is unknown. This CDR3 comprises 14 residues. CDR1 and CDR2 (germline): SEHNR, FQNEAQ (reference sequence). Trimming removed 6 bases from V and 0 bases from J, with 11 bases in between. The time point denotes: pre-sensitization, week 0. The treatment was: therapeutic diphenylcyclopropenone sensitization with weekly scalp DPC. Blood collection happened ahead of applying each patch test. TCRdb itself ran the RACE reads through MiXCR, one entry per CDR3 protein. The sample consists of fewer than 50,000 distinct CDR3 sequences, about 7.4% of them appearing once.

The V and J genes are TRBV7-9 and TRBJ1-2; D gene unclear. The sequence was obtained from a woman between 50 and 59 years old with alopecia areata. Some clones in this sample may be carry-over from other donors' samples. The sample consisted of whole blood, taken in connection with sensitization to the hapten diphenylcyclopropenone (DPC). The CDR3 protein is CASSSTETNYGYTF. The CDR3 bases are TGTGCCAGCAGTTCTACGGAGACTAACTATGGCTACACCTTC.